This T cell receptor beta chain was sequenced for a study of cytomegalovirus exposure and HLA in healthy donors. Study-level findings and limits: Trimming of TCR beta V- and J-genes showed a link, identified in a later analysis, to a missense DCLRE1C variant. An analysis done earlier found most TCR beta V segments productive about 87% or about 30% of the time.

Regarding this clone: Its antigen is undetermined.

PCR involved 60 Vbeta and 13 Jbeta primers. Profiled with immunoSEQ multiplex PCR; TCRdb holds only in-frame clones, not every one. Here the sample spans some 150,000 clones, about 80% being singletons. Trimming removed 8 bases from V and 3 bases from J, with 16 bases in between. The CDR3 is 14 residues long. The germline V gene encodes CDR1 SGHTA and CDR2 FQGNSA. V and J are TRBV7-2 and TRBJ2-5; weak D call: TRBD1 (7 bases). The sequenced sample was PBMCs. The TCR originated in a woman aged 45-60 years in good health and CMV-seronegative. This chain's CDR3 is CASGRGTVKETQYF. The CDR3 DNA reads as TGTGCCAGCGGACGCGGGACAGTAAAAGAGACCCAGTACTTC.